Here is one TCR beta chain with its context. Its antigen remains unidentified. Base-call qualities are not available, and no considerably larger clone is one nucleotide away. The entry originates in a study of T cell responses to AZD1222 COVID-19 vaccine (dated by TCRdb to the early 2020s). Describing the broader study: A total of just over 230 trial participants underwent TCR sequencing, of whom around 210 had received two doses of AZD1222 and 26 had received two doses of the MenACWY control vaccine. Trial participants were enrolled by age into 18-55, 56-69 and 70-plus year subgroups, with approximately 160, 26 and 62 TCR-sequenced participants respectively. What the authors observed across the whole study: No day 14 peak-response samples were available, so repertoires were characterized only after the peak T cell response. Participants were mostly white British, with more females than males. The authors suggested clonal diversity may have been underestimated. A significant rise in spike-specific TCR breadth and depth was observed after two AZD1222 doses relative to day 0 and relative to MenACWY recipients. The whole spike protein was spanned by vaccine-associated CD4 TCRs, and dominant responses were seen in regions 160-218 and 743-854. In the small 56-69-year group, the increase in depth fell short of significance, most likely because of low power. Conclusions about previously exposed vaccinees are limited, since just a handful of AZD1222 recipients were seropositive for SARS-CoV-2 at baseline. Reportedly, close to half of the unique spike-specific TCRs recognized epitopes lying outside the regions that are mutated in the B.1.351 and B.1.1.7 variants.

The germline V gene (reference sequence) provides CDR1 SEHNR and CDR2 FQNEAQ. Including cysteine and phenylalanine, the CDR3 has 16 amino acids. Left in the record is the CDR3 DNA by itself, 48 bases read in frame from the first base. V sheds 7 bases and J sheds 2 bases, leaving 15 bases between their ends. The CDR3 regions of human TCRbeta chains were analyzed by immunosequencing. Concerning the study's data processing: TCRs in the repertoires were matched against a reference library of SARS-CoV-2-specific TCRs that had been generated with the MIRA antigen-specificity platform. Breadth was defined as the fraction of unique TCRs that were SARS-CoV-2-associated, and depth was defined as the fraction of total T cells that were SARS-CoV-2-associated. Using the MIRA data, each spike-specific TCR was assigned both to the spike region to which the TCR was reactive and to a CD4 or CD8 class. Log10-transformed breadth and depth values were compared by one-way ANOVA with Sidak's multiple comparisons tests. TCRdb carries this immuneACCESS record with in-frame sequences only. Its versions omit some clonotypes, under half of them owing to an unresolved V gene in the studies checked, with the rest unexplained. The V and J calls and clone size are taken from that table; D and trimming were inferred from the DNA. Across this sample there are 80,000 to 95,000 clones, with roughly 90% seen only once. The top ten clones comprise around 5.1% of the sample.

The intended sense of this specimen's time point label: baseline before first vaccination. The sample's treatment or condition label, decoded: meningococcal conjugate vaccine given as trial control. Vaccinee samples came from UK trials COV001 and COV002, including a single-blind randomized controlled phase 2/3 trial of AZD1222 (ChAdOx1 nCoV-19) in healthy adults. For TCRbeta chain sequencing, PBMC samples from trial participants were taken at day 0 and at day 28 after the second dose. The input for sequencing was peripheral blood, taken on day 0 of MenACWY control vaccination. Recombination linked TRBV7-9 to TRBJ2-6; the best D guess is TRBD2, with 6 bases matching. This TCR was sampled from an adult in good health. The CDR3 region reads CASTGEVVAGANVLTF. The bases are TGTGCCAGCACGGGGGAGGTTGTGGCTGGGGCCAACGTCCTGACTTTC.